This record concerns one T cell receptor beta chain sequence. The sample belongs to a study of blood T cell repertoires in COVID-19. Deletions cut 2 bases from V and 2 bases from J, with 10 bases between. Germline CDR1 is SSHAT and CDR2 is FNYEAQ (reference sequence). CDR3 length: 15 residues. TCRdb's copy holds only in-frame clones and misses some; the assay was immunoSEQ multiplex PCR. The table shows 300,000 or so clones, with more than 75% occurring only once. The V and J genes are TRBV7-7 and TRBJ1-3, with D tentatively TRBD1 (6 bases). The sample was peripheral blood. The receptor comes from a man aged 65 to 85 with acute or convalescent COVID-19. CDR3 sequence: CASSLNRDPGNTIYF. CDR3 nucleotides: TGTGCCAGCAGCTTAAACAGGGATCCTGGAAACACCATATATTTT.